Following are 11 T cell receptor beta chains from one sample sequenced in a study of patients and donors after allogeneic stem cell transplantation. TCRdb recomputed calls from the RT-PCR reads with MiXCR, one row per CDR3 protein. Seen here are about 160,000 distinct CDR3 sequences, roughly 35% observed once, and the top ten hold roughly 52%. What was sequenced was blood, either unsorted or a sorted T cell fraction (not recorded which). The receptor set was obtained from a human donor who was either an allogeneic HSCT recipient or a stem cell or donor lymphocyte infusion donor (not recorded which). It is not recorded whose cells these are; they may come from a transplant donor.

J is TRBJ2-3 and V is TRBV3-1; D gene ambiguous. Trimming removed 2 bases from V and 0 bases from J, with 9 bases in between. This CDR3 has 15 residues. Germline V gives CDR1 LGHDT, CDR2 YNNKEL (reference sequence). CDR3 sequence (DNA): TGTGCCAGCAGCCAACGCTTACCAAGCACAGATACGCAGTATTTT. It is translated as CASSQRLPSTDTQYF.

The sample holds a few counts of this clonotype. J is TRBJ1-2 and V is TRBV29-1; TRBD1 is a possible D gene (5 bases). This CDR3 spans 11 amino acids. Trimming removed 4 bases from V and 8 bases from J, with 11 bases in between. Germline loops: CDR1 SQVTM, CDR2 ANQGSEA. The CDR3 is CSVAQGMGYTF. The DNA for the CDR3 is TGCAGCGTTGCTCAGGGTATGGGCTACACCTTC.

The V gene is TRBV20-1, the J gene TRBJ2-7, with a tentative D call TRBD2 (6 bases). There are 13 residues in the CDR3. With 3 bases removed from V and 3 bases from J, the gap between germline ends came to 12 bases. Germline V gene sequence: CDR1 DFQATT, CDR2 SNEGSKA (reference sequence). CDR3 amino acids: CSARGDSRYEQYV. CDR3 sequence (DNA): TGCAGTGCTAGGGGGGACTCTCGCTACGAGCAGTACGTC.

This clonotype was observed a few times. This chain uses TRBV2 with TRBJ1-1, with unresolved D. Germline-derived CDR1 and CDR2 are SNHLY and FYNNEI. Trimming took 9 bases from V and 1 from J, leaving 9 bases between them. The CDR3 spans 12 residues. CDR3 loop: CASSNPNTEAFF. The CDR3 bases are TGTGCCAGTTCCAACCCGAACACTGAAGCTTTCTTT.

V usage is TRBV6-6 and J usage is TRBJ1-2; the D is unclear. This CDR3 region has 14 residues. Germline V gives CDR1 MNHNY, CDR2 SVGAGI (reference sequence). Trimming removed 8 bases at V and 4 bases at J, with 17 bases between. Here the CDR3 DNA reads TGTGCCAGCGGCCAGAATACGCACCCCTATGGCTACACCTTC. The encoded protein is CASGQNTHPYGYTF.

This chain connects TRBV9 to TRBJ2-2; TRBD1 agrees at 7 bases. The CDR3 sequence is 16 residues long. V trimming: 3 bases; J trimming: 1 base; junction bases outside the gene matches: 6. Per the germline V gene, CDR1 is SGDLS and CDR2 is YYNGEE. The CDR3 nucleotides are TGTGCCAGCAGCGATTCCGGGACAGTGAACACCGGGGAGCTGTTTTTT. It is translated as CASSDSGTVNTGELFF.

The chain links TRBV20-1 to TRBJ2-1; 8 bases fit TRBD2. V lost 0 bases to trimming and J lost 9 bases; unmatched junction nucleotides: 10. The CDR3 length is 15 residues. Germline CDR1 and CDR2: DFQATT and SNEGSKA (reference sequence). Written as DNA, the CDR3 is TGCAGTGCTAGAGACCCCGGGACTAGAACGGGTGAGCAGTTCTTC. Protein: CSARDPGTRTGEQFF.

This clonotype was detected only a few times. The CDR3 here is CASSFRGTGELFF. The CDR3 region has the DNA TGTGCCAGCAGTTTCAGGGGCACCGGGGAGCTGTTTTTT. The rearrangement links TRBV28 to TRBJ2-2, with D possibly matching TRBD1 (6 bases). Per germline, CDR1 MDHEN and CDR2 SYDVKM. The CDR3 consists of 13 residues. V shed 3 bases and J shed 4 bases, with 6 bases lying between them. Filled out from reference TRBV28 and TRBJ2-2, the complete variable domain reads DVKVTQSSRYLVKRTGEKVFLECVQDMDHENMFWYRQDPGLGLRLIYFSYDVKMKEKGDIPEGYSVSREKKERFSLILESASTNQTSMYLCASSFRGTGELFFGEGSRLTVL.

This chain links TRBV20-1 with TRBJ1-1; tentatively, D is TRBD1 (5 bases). The CDR3 is 12 amino acids. CDR1 and CDR2 (germline): DFQATT, SNEGSKA (reference sequence). Trimming left V 6 bases short and J 1 base short, with 9 bases between. CDR3: CSAPQGNTEAFF. In DNA, the CDR3 is TGCAGTGCGCCGCAGGGGAACACTGAAGCTTTCTTT.

This sequence joins TRBV27 and TRBJ2-7; the D call may be TRBD1 or TRBD2 (6 bases each). Per the germline V gene, CDR1 is MNHEY and CDR2 is SMNVEV (reference sequence). Trimming shortened V by 0 bases and J by 7 bases, and 10 bases separated the two germline ends. This CDR3 has 13 amino acids. CDR3 amino acids: CASSLSRGREQYF. The CDR3 DNA reads TGTGCCAGCAGTTTATCTCGGGGGCGGGAGCAGTACTTC.

This clonotype was observed a handful of times. For the CDR3, the DNA is TGTGCCAGCAGCCCAGGCGGGACAGCTAATTCACCCCTCCACTTT. Protein: CASSPGGTANSPLHF. The V call is TRBV11-2, the J call TRBJ1-6; 7 nucleotides align to TRBD1. This CDR3 spans 15 amino acids. V lost 5 bases and J lost 6; bases outside the gene matches: 7. Germline V gene sequence: CDR1 SGHAT, CDR2 FQNNGV.